This T cell receptor beta chain was sequenced during a study of cytomegalovirus exposure and HLA in healthy donors. General observations from the study: Among TCR beta chains, those listed as cytomegalovirus-associated numbered around 180. TCR sequences were mostly rare, though some public TCRs occurred in many donors.

Details on this clone: Its specificity is unknown.

The PCR contained 60 Vbeta and 13 Jbeta primers. TCRdb's table, derived via immunoSEQ multiplex PCR, lists solely in-frame clones and lacks some. The sample carries some 130,000 clones, roughly four fifths recorded once. Sequencing was performed on PBMCs. The clonotype was recovered from a woman aged 50 to 60 in good health and CMV-seronegative.

DNA of the CDR3: TGTGCCTGGGGTACAGGGGGCAATCAGCCCCAGCATTTT. Protein product: CAWGTGGNQPQHF. The J gene is TRBJ1-5, the V gene TRBV30; 7 nucleotides line up with TRBD1. This CDR3 is built from 13 residues. Germline V CDR1 and CDR2: GTSNPN, SVGIG (reference sequence). Germline trimming cut 5 bases from V and 2 bases from J; bases unmatched to any gene: 3.